The entry below describes one TCR beta chain. Germline loops: CDR1 LGHNA, CDR2 YNFKEQ. CDR3 length: 17 residues. V shed 1 base, J shed 6 bases, and the junction held 10 bases outside the gene matches. The repertoire was sequenced with immunoSEQ multiplex PCR; TCRdb's copy has only in-frame clones and lacks some. The profile covers 50,000 to 60,000 clones, with 91% appearing a single time and about 0.8% taken by the ten largest. The record originates from a study of T cell changes during pregnancy in multiple sclerosis. The sequence was obtained from a female donor with multiple sclerosis, enrolled in a pregnancy study. Sample: CD4+ T cells from peripheral blood mononuclear cells, taken in the first trimester of pregnancy. V and J are TRBV4-2 and TRBJ2-7, with 12 bases fitting TRBD2. The CDR3 DNA is TGTGCCAGCAGCCAAGGGCTAGCGGGGGGGCGTTCCAGCGAGCAGTACTTC. It yields the protein CASSQGLAGGRSSEQYF.